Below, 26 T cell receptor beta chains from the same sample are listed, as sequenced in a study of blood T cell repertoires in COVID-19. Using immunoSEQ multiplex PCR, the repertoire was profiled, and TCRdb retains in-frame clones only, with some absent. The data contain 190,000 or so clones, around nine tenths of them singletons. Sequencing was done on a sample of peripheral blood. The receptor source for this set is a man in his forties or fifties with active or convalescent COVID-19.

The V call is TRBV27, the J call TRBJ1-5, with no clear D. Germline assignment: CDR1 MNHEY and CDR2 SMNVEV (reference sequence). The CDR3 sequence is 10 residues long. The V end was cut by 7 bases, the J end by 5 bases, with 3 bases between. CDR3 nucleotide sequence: TGTGCCAGCACCGATCAGCCCCAGCATTTT. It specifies CASTDQPQHF.

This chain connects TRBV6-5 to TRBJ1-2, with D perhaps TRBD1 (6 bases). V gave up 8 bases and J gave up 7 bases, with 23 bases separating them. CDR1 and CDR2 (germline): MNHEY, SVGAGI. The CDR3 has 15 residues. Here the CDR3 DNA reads TGTGCCAGCGCTTTAACAGGGCTGGGAAAGTCTGGCTACACCTTC. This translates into CASALTGLGKSGYTF.

The CDR3 sequence: CASSPGQNLYDIQYF. DNA of the CDR3: TGTGCCAGCTCACCGGGACAAAACCTATACGACATTCAGTACTTC. V is TRBV18 and J is TRBJ2-4, with TRBD1 as a possible D gene (6 bases). Germline V gene sequence: CDR1 KGHSH, CDR2 LQKENI. This CDR3 has 15 amino acids. Deletions cut 3 bases from V and 8 bases from J, with 17 bases between.

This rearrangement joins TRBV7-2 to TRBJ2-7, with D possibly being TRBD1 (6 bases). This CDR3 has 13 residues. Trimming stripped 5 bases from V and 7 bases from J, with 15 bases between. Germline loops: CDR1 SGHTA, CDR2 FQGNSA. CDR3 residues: CASSKTGFQEQYF. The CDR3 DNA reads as TGTGCCAGCAGCAAAACAGGGTTCCAGGAGCAGTACTTC.

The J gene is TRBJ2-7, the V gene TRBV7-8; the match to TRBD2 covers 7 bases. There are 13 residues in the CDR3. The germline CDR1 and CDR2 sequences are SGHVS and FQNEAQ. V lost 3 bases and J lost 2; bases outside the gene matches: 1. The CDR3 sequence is CASSFGLAYEQYF. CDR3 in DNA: TGTGCCAGCAGCTTTGGACTAGCCTACGAGCAGTACTTC.

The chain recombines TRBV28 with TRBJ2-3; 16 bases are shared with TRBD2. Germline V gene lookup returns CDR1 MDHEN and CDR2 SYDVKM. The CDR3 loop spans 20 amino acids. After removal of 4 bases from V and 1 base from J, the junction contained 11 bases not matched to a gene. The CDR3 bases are TGTGCCAGCAGTTACAAACCCGGGACTAGCGGGGGGGCTGGCACAGATACGCAGTATTTT. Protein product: CASSYKPGTSGGAGTDTQYF.

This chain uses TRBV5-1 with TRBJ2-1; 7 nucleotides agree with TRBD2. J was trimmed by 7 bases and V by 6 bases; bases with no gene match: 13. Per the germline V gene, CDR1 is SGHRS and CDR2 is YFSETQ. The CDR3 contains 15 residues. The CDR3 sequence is CASKLSGRGGNEQFF. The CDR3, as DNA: TGCGCCAGCAAGCTATCGGGGAGGGGAGGAAATGAGCAGTTCTTC.

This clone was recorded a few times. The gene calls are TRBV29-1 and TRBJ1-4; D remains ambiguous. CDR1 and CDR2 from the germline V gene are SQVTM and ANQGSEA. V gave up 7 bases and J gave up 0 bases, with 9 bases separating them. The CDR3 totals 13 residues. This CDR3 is CSAYSATNEKLFF. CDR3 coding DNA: TGCAGCGCCTACTCTGCAACTAATGAAAAACTGTTTTTT.

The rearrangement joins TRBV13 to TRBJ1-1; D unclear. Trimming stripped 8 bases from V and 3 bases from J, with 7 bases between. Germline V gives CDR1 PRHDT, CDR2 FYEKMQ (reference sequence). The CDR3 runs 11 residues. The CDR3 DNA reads TGTGCCAGCTCCCCCTACACTGAAGCTTTCTTT. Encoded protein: CASSPYTEAFF.

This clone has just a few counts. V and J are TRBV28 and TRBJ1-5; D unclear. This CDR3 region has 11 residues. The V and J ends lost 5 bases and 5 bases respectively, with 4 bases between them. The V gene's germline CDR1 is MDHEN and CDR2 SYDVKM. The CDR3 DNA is TGTGCCAGCAGTACTTATCAGCCCCAGCATTTT. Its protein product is CASSTYQPQHF.

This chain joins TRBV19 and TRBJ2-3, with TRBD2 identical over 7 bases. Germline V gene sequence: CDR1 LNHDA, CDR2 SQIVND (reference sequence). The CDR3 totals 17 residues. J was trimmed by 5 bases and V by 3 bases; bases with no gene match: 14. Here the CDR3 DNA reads TGTGCCAGTAGTATGTGGGGCACGGGGGGAGGTGGAGATACGCAGTATTTT. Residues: CASSMWGTGGGGDTQYF.

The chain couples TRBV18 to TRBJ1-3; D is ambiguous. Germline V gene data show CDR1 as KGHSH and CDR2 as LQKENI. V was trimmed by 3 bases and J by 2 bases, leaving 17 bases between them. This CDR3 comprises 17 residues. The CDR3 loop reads CASSPSAQSQTGNTIYF. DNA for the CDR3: TGTGCCAGCTCACCCTCCGCACAGTCGCAGACTGGAAACACCATATATTTT.

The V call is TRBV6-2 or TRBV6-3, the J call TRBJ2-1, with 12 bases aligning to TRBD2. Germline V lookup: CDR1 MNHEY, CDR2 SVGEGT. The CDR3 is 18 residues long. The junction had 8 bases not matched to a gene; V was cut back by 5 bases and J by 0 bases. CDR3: CASSTGTSGPSSYNEQFF. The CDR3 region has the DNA TGTGCCAGCAGTACAGGGACTAGCGGGCCGAGCTCCTACAATGAGCAGTTCTTC.

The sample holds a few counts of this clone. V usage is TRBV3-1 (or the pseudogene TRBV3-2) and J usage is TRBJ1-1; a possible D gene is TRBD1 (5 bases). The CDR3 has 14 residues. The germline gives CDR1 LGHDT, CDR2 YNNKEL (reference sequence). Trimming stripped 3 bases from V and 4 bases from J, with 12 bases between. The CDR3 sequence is CASSQAGRGTEAFF. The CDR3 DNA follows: TGTGCCAGCAGCCAGGCGGGGAGGGGCACTGAAGCTTTCTTT.

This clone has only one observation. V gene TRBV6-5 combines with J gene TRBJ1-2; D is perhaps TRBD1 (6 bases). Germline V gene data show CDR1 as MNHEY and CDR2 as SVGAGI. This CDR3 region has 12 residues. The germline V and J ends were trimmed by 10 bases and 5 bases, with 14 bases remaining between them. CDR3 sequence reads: CATTGQTYGYTF. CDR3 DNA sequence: TGTGCCACCACTGGACAGACATATGGCTACACCTTC.

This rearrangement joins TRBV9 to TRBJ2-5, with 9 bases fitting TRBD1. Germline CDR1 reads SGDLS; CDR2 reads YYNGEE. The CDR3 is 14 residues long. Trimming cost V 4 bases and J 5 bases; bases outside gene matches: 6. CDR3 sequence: CASSIWDRAETQYF. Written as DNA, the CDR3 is TGTGCCAGCAGCATCTGGGACAGGGCGGAGACCCAGTACTTC.

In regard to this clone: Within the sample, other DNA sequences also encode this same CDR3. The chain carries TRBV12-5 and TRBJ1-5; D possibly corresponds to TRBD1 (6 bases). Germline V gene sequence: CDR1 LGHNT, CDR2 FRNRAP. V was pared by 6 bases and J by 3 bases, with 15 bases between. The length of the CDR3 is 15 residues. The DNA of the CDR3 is TGTGCTAGTGGACTGCAGGGGCTCTCCAATCAGCCCCAGCATTTT. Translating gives CASGLQGLSNQPQHF.

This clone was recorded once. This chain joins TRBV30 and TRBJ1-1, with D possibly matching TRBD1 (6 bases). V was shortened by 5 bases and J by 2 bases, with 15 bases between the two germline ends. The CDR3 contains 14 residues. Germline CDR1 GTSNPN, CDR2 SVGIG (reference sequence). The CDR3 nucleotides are TGTGCCTGGGGATCACAGGGTTCTAACACTGAAGCTTTCTTT. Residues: CAWGSQGSNTEAFF.

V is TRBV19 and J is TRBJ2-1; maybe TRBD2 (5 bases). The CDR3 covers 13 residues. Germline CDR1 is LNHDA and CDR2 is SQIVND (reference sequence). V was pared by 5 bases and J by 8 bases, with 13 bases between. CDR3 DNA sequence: TGTGCCAGTAGTTACCGGGTGGACTATGAGCAGTTCTTC. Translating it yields CASSYRVDYEQFF.

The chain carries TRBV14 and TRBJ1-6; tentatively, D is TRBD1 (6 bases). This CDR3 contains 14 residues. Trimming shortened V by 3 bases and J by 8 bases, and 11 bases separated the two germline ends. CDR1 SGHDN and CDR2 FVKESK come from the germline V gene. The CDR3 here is CASSQDSRHSPLHF. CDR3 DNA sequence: TGTGCCAGCAGCCAGGACAGCCGTCATTCACCCCTCCACTTT.

The CDR3, as DNA: TGTGCCAGCAGCCAAGATCTGGCTAGCGGGAGCACAGATACGCAGTATTTT. Amino acid sequence: CASSQDLASGSTDTQYF. The J gene is TRBJ2-3, the V gene TRBV3-1 (or the pseudogene TRBV3-2); 8 bases map to TRBD2. Losses at the gene ends were 0 bases for V and 0 bases for J; bases not matched to a gene: 5. The CDR3 spans 17 residues. CDR1 and CDR2 from the germline V gene are LGHDT and YNNKEL (reference sequence).

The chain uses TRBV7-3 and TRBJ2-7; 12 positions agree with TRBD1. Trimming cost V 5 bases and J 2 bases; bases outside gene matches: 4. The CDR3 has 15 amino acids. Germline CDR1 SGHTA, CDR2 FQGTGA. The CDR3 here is CASSRGTGGPYEQYF. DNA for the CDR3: TGTGCCAGCAGCCGAGGGACAGGGGGCCCCTACGAGCAGTACTTC. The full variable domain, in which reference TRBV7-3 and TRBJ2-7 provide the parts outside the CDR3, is GAGVSQTPSNKVTEKGKYVELRCDPISGHTALYWYRQSLGQGPEFLIYFQGTGAADDSGLPNDRFFAVRPEGSVSTLKIQRTERGDSAVYLCASSRGTGGPYEQYFGPGTRLTVT.

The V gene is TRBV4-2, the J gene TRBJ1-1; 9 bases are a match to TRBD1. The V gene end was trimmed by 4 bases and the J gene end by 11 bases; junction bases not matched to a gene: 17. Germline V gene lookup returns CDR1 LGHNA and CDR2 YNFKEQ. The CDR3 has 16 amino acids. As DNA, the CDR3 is TGTGCCAGCAGCCCTACCCAACCCGGGACAGGGATTGAGGCTTTCTTT. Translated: CASSPTQPGTGIEAFF.

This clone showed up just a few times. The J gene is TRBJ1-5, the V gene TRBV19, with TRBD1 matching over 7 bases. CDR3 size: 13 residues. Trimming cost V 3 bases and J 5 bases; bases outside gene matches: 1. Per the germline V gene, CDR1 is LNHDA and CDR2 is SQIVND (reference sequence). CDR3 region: CASSIDRDQPQHF. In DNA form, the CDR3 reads TGTGCCAGTAGTATCGACAGGGATCAGCCCCAGCATTTT.

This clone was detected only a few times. CDR3 bases: TGTGCCAGCAGCTCGGACAGGGGCCACTATGGCTACACCTTC. Residues: CASSSDRGHYGYTF. The J gene is TRBJ1-2, the V gene TRBV27, with TRBD1 identical over 9 bases. The germline V gene encodes CDR1 MNHEY and CDR2 SMNVEV (reference sequence). CDR3 length: 14 residues. After removal of 6 bases from V and 3 bases from J, the junction contained 5 bases not matched to a gene.

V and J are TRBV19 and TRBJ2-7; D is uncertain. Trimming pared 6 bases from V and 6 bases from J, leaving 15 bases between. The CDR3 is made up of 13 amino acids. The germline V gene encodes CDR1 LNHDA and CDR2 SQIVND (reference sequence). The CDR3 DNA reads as TGTGCCAGTAGCCCGGAGTTCTCCGGCGAGCAGTACTTC. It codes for CASSPEFSGEQYF.